A selection of T cell receptor beta chains follows, all from one sample in a study of T-cell memory formation after mild COVID-19. TCRdb analysed the 5' RACE reads with MiXCR anew, one entry per CDR3 protein. The sample holds some 300,000 distinct CDR3 sequences; around 20% are singletons and the top ten take about 21%. Sequencing was carried out using PBMCs or a T cell subset sorted from them (not recorded which). These receptors were collected from a man aged 18 to 30 who had mild COVID-19 (a few samples of this study predate the infection). Cell type and time point are not known. Each CDR3 is given with its conserved first and last residue. Each record gives: clone size, J gene, D gene, V gene, CDR3 DNA, CDR3 protein. D genes are given only for firm matches. Some rows mark clone size as missing; the rest say once, few, many or name a class of expanded clone.

once | TRBJ2-7 | . | TRBV6-6 | TGTGCCAGCAGTTACTCGGGCTCTACCTCCTACGAGCAGTACTTC | CASSYSGSTSYEQYF
few | TRBJ1-1 | TRBD1 | TRBV28 | TGTGCCAGCAGTTTTCGACAGGGCGCTGAAGCTTTCTTT | CASSFRQGAEAFF
few | TRBJ2-3 | TRBD2 | TRBV20-1 | TGCAGTGCTCGGCTGGCGGGGGGCTCAGATACGCAGTATTTT | CSARLAGGSDTQYF
few | TRBJ2-1 | TRBD2 | TRBV20-1 | TGCAGTGCTAGAGATCCCACGACTAGCGGGGGTGGGCAGTTCTTC | CSARDPTTSGGGQFF
. | TRBJ1-1 | . | TRBV4-3 | TGCGCCAGCAGCCATGATATCCGGGCCCTTGCTTCGATGAACACTGAAGCTTTCTTT | CASSHDIRALASMNTEAFF
many | TRBJ1-1 | . | TRBV12-3/TRBV12-4 | TGTGCCAGCAGACTCCGGACGGTGAACACTGAAGCTTTCTTT | CASRLRTVNTEAFF
. | TRBJ2-5 | . | TRBV12-3/TRBV12-4 | TGTGCCAGCAGTCCGTACGGGATACAAGAGACCCAGTACTTC | CASSPYGIQETQYF
once | TRBJ1-1 | TRBD1 | TRBV4-3 | TGCGCCAGCAGCCAAGAGCCGCACCGGACAGGGGGCTCAACTGAAGCTTTCTTT | CASSQEPHRTGGSTEAFF
medium-sized | TRBJ1-1 | TRBD1 | TRBV20-1 | TGCAGTGCTTGGACAGGGAACACTGAAGCTTTCTTT | CSAWTGNTEAFF
. | TRBJ2-1 | TRBD2 | TRBV9 | TGTGCCAGCAGCGTAGTGGCGGGGGGTCCCCTTCGCTACAATGAGCAGTTCTTC | CASSVVAGGPLRYNEQFF
few | TRBJ1-2 | . | TRBV7-3 | TGTGCCAGCAGTGCTTCTTCGGGAGTCAGCTCGGAAGGCTACACCTTC | CASSASSGVSSEGYTF
few | TRBJ1-6 | . | TRBV6-2/TRBV6-3 | TGTGCCAGCAGACCGGGACTTAGGCCACCCCTCCACTTT | CASRPGLRPPLHF
many | TRBJ2-3 | . | TRBV29-1 | TGCAGCGTTGACTACAGCTACACAGATACGCAGTATTTT | CSVDYSYTDTQYF
. | TRBJ2-2 | . | TRBV7-8 | TGTGCCAGCAGCTTCAGCCAAGGGGGTGCGATTGGGACCGGGGAGCTGTTTTTT | CASSFSQGGAIGTGELFF
. | TRBJ1-2 | . | TRBV19 | TGTGCCAGCACCGGAGGGGACAACTATGGCTACACCTTC | CASTGGDNYGYTF
. | TRBJ1-1 | . | TRBV6-2/TRBV6-3 | TGTGCCAGCAGTAGTCAGGAGGGCATGAACACTGAAGCTTTCTTT | CASSSQEGMNTEAFF
few | TRBJ1-1 | TRBD1 | TRBV12-3/TRBV12-4 | TGTGCCAGCAGTGCCAGGGGGGGGACTGAAGCTTTCTTT | CASSARGGTEAFF
. | TRBJ1-1 | . | TRBV4-2 | TGTGCCAGCAGCCAAGGGCTAAAGACTGAAGCTTTCTTT | CASSQGLKTEAFF
. | TRBJ1-1 | TRBD1 | TRBV4-1 | TGCGCCAGCAGCGCACAGGGGATCAAGACTGAAGCTTTCTTT | CASSAQGIKTEAFF
many | TRBJ2-1 | . | TRBV7-2 | TGTGCCAGCAGTCCCGGGGGTAGGGGCCTGATGAATGAGCAGTTCTTC | CASSPGGRGLMNEQFF
few | TRBJ1-5 | TRBD1 | TRBV6-5 | TGTGCCAGCAGTAAAAGACAGGGAGTGAATCAGCCCCAGCATTTT | CASSKRQGVNQPQHF
few | TRBJ2-5 | . | TRBV7-6 | TGTGCCAGCAGCCTAGTGAACCCACGAACGGGGCAGGGGAGACAGCAGGAGACCCAGTACTTC | CASSLVNPRTGQGRQQETQYF
many | TRBJ2-5 | . | TRBV5-6 | TGTGCCAGCAGCTTGGGAGGGCGAGGCGATCCAGAGACCCAGTACTTC | CASSLGGRGDPETQYF
. | TRBJ2-5 | . | TRBV11-2 | TGTGCCAGCAGCTTAGGGACGGGACAAATGTTAGGGACCCAGTACTTC | CASSLGTGQMLGTQYF
. | TRBJ2-3 | TRBD1 | TRBV24-1 | TGTGCCACCAGTGATTTGAACGGGACAGGGGTATGTATAACAGATACGCAGTATTTT | CATSDLNGTGVCITDTQYF
. | TRBJ1-2 | . | TRBV30 | TGTGCCTGGATTATGGCAGGGGTGAGCTATGGCTACACCTTC | CAWIMAGVSYGYTF
few | TRBJ2-1 | . | TRBV25-1 | TGTGCCAGCAGTGATTCTTGGGACCCGAATGAGCAGTTCTTC | CASSDSWDPNEQFF
many | TRBJ2-2 | TRBD2 | TRBV5-6 | TGTGCCAGCAGCCGATGGACTAGCGGGGGGGCAGGGGAGCTGTTTTTT | CASSRWTSGGAGELFF
. | TRBJ1-1 | . | TRBV7-6 | TGTGCCAGCAGCTTAGATGTACGGCGTAGTCTGAACACTGAAGCTTTCTTT | CASSLDVRRSLNTEAFF
. | TRBJ2-5 | TRBD1 | TRBV5-1 | TGCGCCAGCAGTCAGGGGGCCCAAGAGACCCAGTACTTC | CASSQGAQETQYF
many | TRBJ2-1 | . | TRBV7-2 | TGTGCCAGCAGCTCCCTGGCGGGGAGCTCCTACAATGAGCAGTTCTTC | CASSSLAGSSYNEQFF
. | TRBJ2-3 | . | TRBV7-2 | TGTGCCAGCAGCCCGGGGTCAGATACGCAGTATTTT | CASSPGSDTQYF
few | TRBJ1-5 | . | TRBV4-1 | TGCGCCAGCAGCCAATCTTGGGGAAACCAGCCCCAGCATTTT | CASSQSWGNQPQHF
few | TRBJ1-6 | TRBD1 | TRBV7-2 | TGTGCCAGCAGCGCCCCGGGACAGGTGGCATTCTCCTATAATTCACCCCTCCACTTT | CASSAPGQVAFSYNSPLHF
. | TRBJ2-1 | . | TRBV12-3/TRBV12-4 | TGTGCCAGCAGTCCCCTTAGGGAGCAGTTCTTC | CASSPLREQFF
few | TRBJ2-1 | . | TRBV7-8 | TGTGCCAGCAGCCTCCGGGACATAGAGCAGTTCTTC | CASSLRDIEQFF
. | TRBJ2-7 | . | TRBV2 | TGTGCCAGCGAGTGGGTCAAGCAGTACTTC | CASEWVKQYF
. | TRBJ2-7 | TRBD1 | TRBV15 | TGTGCCACCAGCAGTACGACGGGACAGATTTTCGCCCACGAGCAGTACTTC | CATSSTTGQIFAHEQYF
. | TRBJ1-5 | TRBD1 | TRBV27 | TGTGCCAGCAGTTGGACAGGGAGTAGCGGTCAGCCCCAGCATTTT | CASSWTGSSGQPQHF
. | TRBJ2-2 | TRBD2 | TRBV6-2/TRBV6-3 | TGTGCCAGCAGTAGAAGACTAGCGGGGGGCCCTCCCACCGGGGAGCTGTTTTTT | CASSRRLAGGPPTGELFF
many | TRBJ1-3 | . | TRBV2 | TGTGCCAGCAAGGGGGTTTATGGAAACACCATATATTTT | CASKGVYGNTIYF
few | TRBJ2-1 | TRBD1 | TRBV28 | TGTGCCAGCAGTCCCCATTCCGGGACAGGGTTCTCCTACAATGAGCAGTTCTTC | CASSPHSGTGFSYNEQFF
. | TRBJ2-1 | . | TRBV29-1 | TGCAGCGCCTCTCATGGGCGTGAGCAGTTCTTC | CSASHGREQFF
. | TRBJ2-7 | TRBD1 | TRBV19 | TGTGCCAGTAGTTTGGCAGGGGGTTGGTACGAGCAGTACTTC | CASSLAGGWYEQYF
few | TRBJ2-3 | TRBD2 | TRBV5-1 | TGCGCCAGCAGTCAGGGAAGCGGGGGGGCCGCTACGCAGTATTTT | CASSQGSGGAATQYF
few | TRBJ2-5 | . | TRBV5-1 | TGCGCCAGCAGCTTGCGAAACGGAGAGACCCAGTACTTC | CASSLRNGETQYF
few | TRBJ2-2 | . | TRBV9 | TGTGCCAGCAGCGTAGGAGGTGGGCAGGGAGGCGACACCGGGGAGCTGTTTTTT | CASSVGGGQGGDTGELFF
. | TRBJ2-1 | . | TRBV9 | TGTGCCAGCAGCGGGGGGCCCAGGACAGCCCACGTTTTGAATGAGCAGTTCTTC | CASSGGPRTAHVLNEQFF
few | TRBJ2-7 | . | TRBV7-2 | TGTGCCAGCAGCTCATCCCGGGTCGAGCAGTACTTC | CASSSSRVEQYF
few | TRBJ2-2 | . | TRBV5-1 | TGCGCCAGCAGCTTAGGACCAGAAAGCGGTAACACCGGGGAGCTGTTTTTT | CASSLGPESGNTGELFF
. | TRBJ1-1 | . | TRBV6-2/TRBV6-3 | TGTGCCAGCAGTTACTCGATAGACAGGATGAACACTGAAGCTTTCTTT | CASSYSIDRMNTEAFF
. | TRBJ1-3 | TRBD1 | TRBV5-1 | TGCGCCAGCAGCTTGGCCGGGGACAGTGGAAACACCATATATTTT | CASSLAGDSGNTIYF
. | TRBJ2-7 | TRBD1 | TRBV12-3/TRBV12-4 | TGTGCCAGCAGTTGGGACAGGGGGTATTCCTACGAGCAGTACTTC | CASSWDRGYSYEQYF
few | TRBJ2-3 | . | TRBV4-3 | TGCGCCAGCAGCCAAGAGGACACAGATACGCAGTATTTT | CASSQEDTDTQYF